Given below is one T cell receptor (beta chain) in context. What it binds is not known. With V trimmed by 2 bases and J by 6 bases, 4 bases remained unmatched. Germline CDR1 and CDR2: SGHDN and FVKESK. CDR3 size: 14 residues. Data came from immunoSEQ multiplex PCR; TCRdb stores just in-frame clones and leaves some out. This table holds 2 million to 2.5 million clones, 92% found once. Every donor, a Caucasian adult, lived in Nashville, Tennessee. The data originate from a study of shared clonotypes between healthy human individuals. Study-level points and caveats: Sequencing depth was predicted to influence how clonotypes are shared among donors. Investigators collected only blood, and repertoires in tissues likely differ.

Sequenced input: naive CD4+ T cells from PBMCs. The subset denotes: CD45RA+ positively selected. The chain is built from TRBV14 and TRBJ1-2, with 9 nucleotides matching TRBD1. The sequence was obtained from a man in his late teens or twenties in good health. Some clones in this sample may be carry-over from other donors' samples. CDR3 nucleotides: TGTGCCAGCAGCCAACGGGACAGGGATCATGGCTACACCTTC. It encodes CASSQRDRDHGYTF.